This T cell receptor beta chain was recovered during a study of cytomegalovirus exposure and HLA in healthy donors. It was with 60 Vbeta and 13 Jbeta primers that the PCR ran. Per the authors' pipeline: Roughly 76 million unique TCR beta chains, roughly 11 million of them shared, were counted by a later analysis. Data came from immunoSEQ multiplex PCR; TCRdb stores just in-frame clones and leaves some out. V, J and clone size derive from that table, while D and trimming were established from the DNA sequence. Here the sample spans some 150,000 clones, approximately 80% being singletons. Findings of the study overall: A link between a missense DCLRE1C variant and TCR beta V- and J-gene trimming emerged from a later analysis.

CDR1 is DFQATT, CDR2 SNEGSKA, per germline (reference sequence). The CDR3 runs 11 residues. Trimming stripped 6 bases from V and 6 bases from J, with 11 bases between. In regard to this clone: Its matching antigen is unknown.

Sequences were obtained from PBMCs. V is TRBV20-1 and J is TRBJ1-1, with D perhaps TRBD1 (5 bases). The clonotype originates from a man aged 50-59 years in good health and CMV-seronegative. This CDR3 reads CSAPAQAEAFF. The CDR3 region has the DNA TGCAGTGCCCCGGCACAGGCTGAAGCTTTCTTT.